This T cell receptor (beta chain) was sequenced during a study of cytomegalovirus exposure and HLA in healthy donors. The study, taken as a whole, reports: 150 or so TCR beta chains were listed as cytomegalovirus-associated. Within an earlier analysis, most TCR beta V segments proved productive either about 87% or about 30% of the time.

Trimming removed 0 bases at V and 10 bases at J, with 8 bases between. The CDR3 runs to 13 residues. CDR1 is SGHRS and CDR2 is YFSETQ in the germline V gene. The PCR used 60 Vbeta and 13 Jbeta primers. Measured with immunoSEQ multiplex PCR; TCRdb has only the in-frame clones, and not every one. The table lists 150,000 to 200,000 clones, 82% of them singletons, with 8.5% in the top ten. Turning to this clone: Its antigen is undetermined.

The sequence derives from a male donor in good health and CMV-seropositive. Specimen: PBMCs. The genes are TRBV5-1 and TRBJ1-6; D is unclear. In nucleotides, the CDR3 is TGCGCCAGCAGCTTGGTTGGGAGATCACCCCTCCACTTT. Translated: CASSLVGRSPLHF.